Reported below is one TCR beta chain. Its matching antigen is unknown. The sample comes from a study of T cells in localized non-small cell lung cancer. Study-wide results and caveats: Longer overall survival was seen with higher T cell density measured in blood. It was uninvolved adjacent lung that showed the highest T cell clonality, exceeding tumor. Adjacent lung held a median roughly 54 of the top 100 tumor clones.

Germline CDR1 SGHDN, CDR2 FVKESK. This CDR3 is 13 amino acids long. V was pared by 2 bases and J by 1 base, with 6 bases between. Generated by immunoSEQ multiplex PCR, the TCRdb table keeps only in-frame clones and is missing some. The sample holds 3,000 to 4,000 clones, 25% to 35% seen once. This TCR came from a woman aged 40-70 years with stage I squamous cell lung carcinoma. The sequences come from lung tumor tissue, collected before any cancer treatment. The chain links TRBV14 to TRBJ2-7; a possible D gene is TRBD2 (5 bases). In DNA form, the CDR3 reads TGTGCCAGCAGCCAAAGGAGGTCCTACGAGCAGTACTTC. Its protein product is CASSQRRSYEQYF.